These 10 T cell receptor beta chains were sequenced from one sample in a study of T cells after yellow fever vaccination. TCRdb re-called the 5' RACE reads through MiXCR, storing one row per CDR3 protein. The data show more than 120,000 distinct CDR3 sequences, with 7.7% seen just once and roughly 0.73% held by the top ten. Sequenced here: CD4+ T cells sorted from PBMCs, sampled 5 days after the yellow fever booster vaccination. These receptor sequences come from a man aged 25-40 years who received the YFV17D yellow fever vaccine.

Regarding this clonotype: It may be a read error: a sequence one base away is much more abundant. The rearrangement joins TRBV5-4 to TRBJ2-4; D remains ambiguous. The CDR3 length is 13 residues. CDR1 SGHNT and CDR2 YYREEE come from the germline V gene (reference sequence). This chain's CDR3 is CASSLDANNIQYF. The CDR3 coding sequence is TGTGCCAGCAGCTTGGACGCCAACAACATTCAGTACTTC.

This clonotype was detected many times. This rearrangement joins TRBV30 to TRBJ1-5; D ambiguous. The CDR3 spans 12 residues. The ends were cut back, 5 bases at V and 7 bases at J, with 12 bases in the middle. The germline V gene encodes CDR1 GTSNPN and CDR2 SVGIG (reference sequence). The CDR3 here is CAWSSHGQPQHF. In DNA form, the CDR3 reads TGTGCCTGGTCCTCCCATGGGCAGCCCCAGCATTTT.

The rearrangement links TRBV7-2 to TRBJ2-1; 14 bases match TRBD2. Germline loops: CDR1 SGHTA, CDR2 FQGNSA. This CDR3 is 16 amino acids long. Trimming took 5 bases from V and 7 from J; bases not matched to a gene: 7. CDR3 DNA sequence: TGTGCCAGCAGCGTGGGACTAGCGGGAGTTTATAATGAGCAGTTCTTC. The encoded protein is CASSVGLAGVYNEQFF.

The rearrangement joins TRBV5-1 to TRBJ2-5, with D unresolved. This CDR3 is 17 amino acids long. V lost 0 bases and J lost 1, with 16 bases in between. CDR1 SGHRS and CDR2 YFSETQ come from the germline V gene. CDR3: CASSLALTTDPQETQYF. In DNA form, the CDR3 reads TGCGCCAGCAGCTTGGCCCTGACCACCGACCCCCAAGAGACCCAGTACTTC.

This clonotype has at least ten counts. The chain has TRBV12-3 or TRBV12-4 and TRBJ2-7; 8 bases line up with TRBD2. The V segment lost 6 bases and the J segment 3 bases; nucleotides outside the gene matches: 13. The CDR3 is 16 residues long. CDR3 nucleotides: TGTGCCAGCAGCTTCACCCCCTTAACTAGCGGCTACGAGCAGTACTTC. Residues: CASSFTPLTSGYEQYF.

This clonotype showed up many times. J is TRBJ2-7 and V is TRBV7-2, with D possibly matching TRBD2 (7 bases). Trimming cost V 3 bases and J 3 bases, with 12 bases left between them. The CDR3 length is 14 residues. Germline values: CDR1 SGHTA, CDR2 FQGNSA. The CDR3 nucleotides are TGTGCCAGCAGCTTGGGGGGGCTCGGCTACGAGCAGTACTTC. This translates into CASSLGGLGYEQYF. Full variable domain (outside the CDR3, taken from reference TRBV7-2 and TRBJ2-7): GAGVSQSPSNKVTEKGKDVELRCDPISGHTALYWYRQSLGQGLEFLIYFQGNSAPDKSGLPSDRFSAERTGGSVSTLTIQRTQQEDSAVYLCASSLGGLGYEQYFGPGTRLTVT.

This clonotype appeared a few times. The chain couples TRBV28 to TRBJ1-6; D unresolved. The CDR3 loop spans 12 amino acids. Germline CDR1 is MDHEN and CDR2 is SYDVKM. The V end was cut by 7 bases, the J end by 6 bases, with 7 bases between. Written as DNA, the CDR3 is TGTGCCAGCACGGAGTTTAATTCACCCCTCCACTTT. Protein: CASTEFNSPLHF.

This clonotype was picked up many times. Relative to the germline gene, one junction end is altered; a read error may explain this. The CDR3 is CATSDLGNPGELFF. The CDR3 coding sequence is TGTGCCACCAGTGATTTGGGGAACCCCGGGGAGCTGTTTTTT. The chain is built from TRBV24-1 and TRBJ2-2; D is uncertain. In germline, CDR1 is KGHDR, CDR2 SFDVKD. The CDR3 sequence is 14 residues long.

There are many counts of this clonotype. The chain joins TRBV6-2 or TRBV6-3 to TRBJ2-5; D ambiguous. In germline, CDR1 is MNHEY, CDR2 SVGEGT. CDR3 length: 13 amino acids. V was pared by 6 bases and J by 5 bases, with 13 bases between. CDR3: CASRYWVRETQYF. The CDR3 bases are TGTGCCAGCAGGTATTGGGTTCGGGAGACCCAGTACTTC.

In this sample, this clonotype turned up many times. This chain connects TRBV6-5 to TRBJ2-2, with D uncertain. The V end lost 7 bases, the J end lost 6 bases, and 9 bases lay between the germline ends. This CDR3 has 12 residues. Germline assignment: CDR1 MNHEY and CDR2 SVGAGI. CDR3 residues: CASKPGPGELFF. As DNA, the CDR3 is TGTGCCAGCAAGCCTGGACCCGGGGAGCTGTTTTTT.